The 22 T cell receptor beta chains listed next were all sequenced from one sample in a study of control samples from healthy donors and cancer patients. TCRdb's table, derived via immunoSEQ multiplex PCR, lists solely in-frame clones and lacks some. The repertoire holds 70,000 to 85,000 clones, around 80% seen once, with roughly 11% in the top ten. Sequenced material: PBMCs. The receptors originated from a man in his 60s with head and neck cancer.

The rearrangement joins TRBV5-5 to TRBJ2-3, with D unclear. The germline CDR1 and CDR2 sequences are SGHKS and YYEKEE (reference sequence). Between the trimmed V and J ends, which lost 0 bases and 4 bases, there was a span of 6 bases. The CDR3 contains 13 residues. CDR3 sequence reads: CASSLGSADTQYF. CDR3 bases: TGTGCCAGCAGCTTGGGGTCCGCAGATACGCAGTATTTT.

V is TRBV14 and J is TRBJ2-1, with D hard to call. Trimming took 0 bases from V and 9 from J, leaving 6 bases between them. There are 12 residues in the CDR3. In germline, CDR1 is SGHDN, CDR2 FVKESK. CDR3 in DNA: TGTGCCAGCAGCCAAGATTTCAGTGAGCAGTTCTTC. Translating gives CASSQDFSEQFF.

This sequence joins TRBV7-9 and TRBJ1-1; maybe TRBD1 (6 bases). Looked up from germline, CDR1 is SEHNR and CDR2 is FQNEAQ (reference sequence). Trimming took off 2 bases at V and 4 bases at J, with 11 bases between the two ends. CDR3 length: 14 amino acids. The DNA for the CDR3 is TGTGCCAGCAGCTTACCGAGCAGGGGCACTGAAGCTTTCTTT. Its translation: CASSLPSRGTEAFF.

The rearrangement links TRBV2 to TRBJ1-2; 9 nucleotides agree with TRBD1. The CDR3 is 14 amino acids. From germline, CDR1 is SNHLY and CDR2 FYNNEI. The ends lost 5 bases at V and 7 bases at J; junction bases unmatched: 8. The CDR3 is CASSPGQGVSGYTF. The CDR3 DNA follows: TGTGCCAGCAGTCCGGGACAGGGAGTCAGTGGCTACACCTTC.

The chain links TRBV25-1 to TRBJ2-1, with a possible D match to TRBD2 (6 bases). The CDR3 loop spans 15 amino acids. V was cut by 8 bases and J by 6 bases, with 20 bases left in between. Germline CDR1 is MGHDK and CDR2 is SYGVNS. This chain's CDR3 is CASSVLSWGGNEQFF. The CDR3 coding sequence is TGTGCCAGCTCTGTACTAAGTTGGGGAGGCAATGAGCAGTTCTTC. Full variable domain (remainder filled in from reference TRBV25-1 and TRBJ2-1): EADIYQTPRYLVIGTGKKITLECSQTMGHDKMYWYQQDPGMELHLIHYSYGVNSTEKGDLSSESTVSRIRTEHFPLTLESARPSHTSQYLCASSVLSWGGNEQFFGPGTRLTVL.

V and J are TRBV7-2 and TRBJ2-1; tentatively, D is TRBD2 (6 bases). Germline CDR1 and CDR2: SGHTA and FQGNSA. V was clipped by 0 bases and J by 4 bases, with 10 bases between them. The CDR3 is made up of 15 amino acids. DNA of the CDR3: TGTGCCAGCAGCTTAGCGGGAGGTGAGTACAATGAGCAGTTCTTC. Translated, it gives CASSLAGGEYNEQFF.

This clone has more than one count but fewer than ten. The chain combines TRBV5-1 with TRBJ2-3; 9 bases are shared with TRBD2. The CDR3 extends over 17 amino acids. V dropped 2 bases and J dropped 1; count of bases not matched to a gene: 8. Germline V gene lookup returns CDR1 SGHRS and CDR2 YFSETQ. The CDR3 is CASSLGREGRRTDTQYF. DNA of the CDR3: TGCGCCAGCAGCTTAGGGCGGGAGGGCCGGCGCACAGATACGCAGTATTTT.

This clone is labeled as medium-sized. The rearrangement links TRBV5-6 to TRBJ2-7; the D gene is possibly TRBD2 (6 bases). Germline loops: CDR1 SGHDT, CDR2 YYEEEE. The CDR3 runs to 13 residues. The V gene lost 3 bases and the J gene lost 5 bases, with 12 bases spanning the gap. CDR3: CASSSGGDDEQYF. The CDR3 coding sequence is TGTGCCAGCAGCTCCGGGGGAGACGACGAGCAGTACTTC.

This chain connects TRBV25-1 to TRBJ1-6; D is perhaps TRBD1 (6 bases). The CDR3 sequence is 15 residues long. The germline V gene encodes CDR1 MGHDK and CDR2 SYGVNS. V gave up 7 bases and J gave up 7 bases, with 17 bases separating them. As DNA, the CDR3 is TGTGCCAGCAAGAGTCAGGGGCTAATCAATTCACCCCTCCACTTT. Translating it yields CASKSQGLINSPLHF. Combining the CDR3 with reference TRBV25-1 and TRBJ1-6 gives the whole variable domain EADIYQTPRYLVIGTGKKITLECSQTMGHDKMYWYQQDPGMELHLIHYSYGVNSTEKGDLSSESTVSRIRTEHFPLTLESARPSHTSQYLCASKSQGLINSPLHFGNGTRLTVT.

V and J are TRBV6-6 and TRBJ1-1, with a possible D match to TRBD1 (5 bases). There are 14 residues in the CDR3. V lost 4 bases and J lost 1, with 10 bases in between. Per the germline V gene, CDR1 is MNHNY and CDR2 is SVGAGI (reference sequence). This chain's CDR3 is CASSSLGGNTEAFF. DNA for the CDR3: TGTGCCAGCAGTTCCTTGGGGGGGAACACTGAAGCTTTCTTT.

Worth noting for this clone: A junction boundary mismatches the germline segment, possibly from a read error. The chain couples TRBV6-1 to TRBJ2-5; 7 bases line up with TRBD2. Germline V gives CDR1 MNHNS, CDR2 SASEGT. This CDR3 region has 12 residues. In DNA form, the CDR3 reads TGTGCCAGCAGTGAAGCGCTACAGCGGGACCACTTC. Its translation is CASSEALQRDHF.

This sequence joins TRBV27 and TRBJ2-5, with 9 bases aligning to TRBD1. The CDR3 runs 16 residues. Per the germline V gene, CDR1 is MNHEY and CDR2 is SMNVEV (reference sequence). V lost 6 bases and J lost 7; bases outside the gene matches: 15. CDR3 in amino acids: CASRRARTGERGTQYF. In nucleotides, the CDR3 is TGTGCCAGCAGACGAGCCAGGACAGGGGAGCGAGGGACCCAGTACTTC.

The chain employs TRBV5-1 and TRBJ1-2; D is unclear. The V gene's germline CDR1 is SGHRS and CDR2 YFSETQ. Trimming left V 7 bases short and J 0 bases short, with 16 bases between. The length of the CDR3 is 15 residues. The CDR3 coding sequence is TGCGCCAGCCGCACCGCCCGCAGCCCTAACTATGGCTACACCTTC. The encoded protein is CASRTARSPNYGYTF.

The J gene is TRBJ2-5, the V gene TRBV5-1; TRBD1 matches 9 bases. The length of the CDR3 is 18 residues. Germline values: CDR1 SGHRS, CDR2 YFSETQ. Trimming took 1 base from V and 2 from J; bases not matched to a gene: 12. CDR3 loop: CASSLYGTGMGRQETQYF. The CDR3 bases are TGCGCCAGCAGCTTGTATGGGACAGGGATGGGGAGGCAAGAGACCCAGTACTTC.

The chain joins TRBV3-1 (or the pseudogene TRBV3-2) to TRBJ1-2; TRBD1 matches 8 bases. The germline V gene encodes CDR1 LGHDT and CDR2 YNNKEL (reference sequence). The CDR3 totals 13 residues. Trimming at V came to 3 bases and at J to 6 bases, leaving 3 bases not matched to a gene. CDR3 in DNA: TGTGCCAGCAGCCACGGACAGGGTGATGGCTACACCTTC. Amino acid sequence: CASSHGQGDGYTF.

This clone is a singleton in its sample. The genes are TRBV19 and TRBJ1-4, with D possibly matching TRBD1 (6 bases). The CDR3 totals 13 residues. Germline lookup yields CDR1 LNHDA and CDR2 SQIVND (reference sequence). The V end was cut by 6 bases, the J end by 7 bases, with 12 bases between. The CDR3 here is CASSRTGTEKLFF. In DNA form, the CDR3 reads TGTGCCAGTAGCCGTACAGGGACTGAAAAACTGTTTTTT.

V usage is TRBV6-5 and J usage is TRBJ1-5, with a tentative D call TRBD1 (6 bases). The CDR3 has 15 amino acids. Trimming removed 0 bases at V and 3 bases at J, with 9 bases between. The germline V gene has CDR1 MNHEY and CDR2 SVGAGI. The CDR3 sequence is CASSYSPGHNQPQHF. CDR3 coding DNA: TGTGCCAGCAGTTACTCCCCGGGACACAATCAGCCCCAGCATTTT.

The chain combines TRBV11-2 with TRBJ1-1, with D unclear. Trimming removed 3 bases from V and 0 bases from J, with 5 bases in between. CDR3 length equals 13 residues. From germline, CDR1 is SGHAT and CDR2 FQNNGV. CDR3 in DNA: TGTGCCAGCAGCTTGGACCTGAACACTGAAGCTTTCTTT. This codes for CASSLDLNTEAFF.

The chain couples TRBV2 to TRBJ1-4; D is unclear. Trimming pared 6 bases from V and 8 bases from J, leaving 13 bases between. Looked up from germline, CDR1 is SNHLY and CDR2 is FYNNEI. The CDR3 consists of 13 residues. The CDR3, as DNA: TGTGCCAGCAGGAACAGTATCGGCGAAAAACTGTTTTTT. Amino acids: CASRNSIGEKLFF.

The V call is TRBV10-3, the J call TRBJ2-1; TRBD2 agrees at 10 bases. V shed 6 bases and J 9 bases; nucleotides not matched to a gene: 14. This CDR3 is built from 16 residues. Germline CDR1 reads ENHRY; CDR2 reads SYGVKD. CDR3 coding DNA: TGTGCCATCAGAGACTCCCTAGCGGGAGAGGAGGCTGAGCAGTTCTTC. It encodes CAIRDSLAGEEAEQFF.

The CDR3, as DNA: TGTGCCATCCGAATGGAGCGGACTTCACCCCTCCACTTT. It specifies CAIRMERTSPLHF. This chain connects TRBV10-3 to TRBJ1-6; no definite D call. The CDR3 spans 13 residues. Trimming pared 8 bases from V and 9 bases from J, leaving 14 bases between. Germline CDR1 and CDR2: ENHRY and SYGVKD.

Remarks on this clone: At one boundary the junction diverges from the germline segment, which might be a read error. The CDR3 protein is CASSLEQGGVYEQYF. The CDR3 coding sequence is TGTGCCAGTAGTTTAGAACAGGGAGGCGTGTACGAGCAGTACTTC. J is TRBJ2-7 and V is TRBV19; the D gene could be TRBD1 or TRBD2 (6 bases each). CDR1 is LNHDA, CDR2 SQIVND, per germline (reference sequence). The CDR3 length is 15 residues. The whole variable domain, remainder taken from reference TRBV19 and TRBJ2-7, is DGGITQSPKYLFRKEGQNVTLSCEQNLNHDAMYWYRQDPGQGLRLIYYSQIVNDFQKGDIAEGYSVSREKKESFPLTVTSAQKNPTAFYLCASSLEQGGVYEQYFGPGTRLTVT.